This T cell receptor beta chain stems from a study of shared clonotypes between healthy human individuals. Study findings and constraints: Apart from blood, nothing was sampled; tissue repertoires likely differ.

Comment on this clone: The antigen is unknown.

Profiling relied on immunoSEQ multiplex PCR, and the TCRdb table lists in-frame clones only, not all of them. Among over 2 million clones listed, 95% were seen once. CDR3 length: 13 residues. Deletions cut 7 bases from V and 2 bases from J, with 12 bases between. Per the germline V gene, CDR1 is MDHEN and CDR2 is SYDVKM. Adult Caucasians living in Nashville, Tennessee made up all of the donors. This sequence was found in a man younger than 35 in good health. V is TRBV28 and J is TRBJ2-7; D gene unclear. Input material: naive CD4+ T cells sorted from blood. The subset denotes: CD45RA+ positively selected. This CDR3 is CASTPGIPYEQYF. The CDR3 region has the DNA TGTGCCAGCACCCCTGGGATCCCCTACGAGCAGTACTTC.